These 9 T cell receptor beta chains came from one sample sequenced in a study of chemoradiotherapy in HPV16-positive cancers. Here immunoSEQ multiplex PCR was the method, and the copy in TCRdb shows in-frame clones only, minus some. The sample has 3,900 or so clones; around 90% are singletons. This specimen consisted of tumor tissue, obtained from a patient who underwent chemoradiotherapy. These receptors originate from a human donor with HPV-associated anogenital cancer.

This clone showed up just once. The chain joins TRBV4-3 to TRBJ1-2; D may be TRBD1 (5 bases). The V end lost 0 bases, the J end lost 7 bases, and 6 bases lay between the germline ends. The germline CDR1 and CDR2 sequences are LGHNA and YSLEER. The CDR3 spans 12 residues. The CDR3 protein is CASSQEGTGYTF. CDR3 DNA sequence: TGCGCCAGCAGCCAAGAGGGGACTGGCTACACCTTC.

V and J are TRBV5-1 and TRBJ2-3; the D gene could be TRBD1 or TRBD2 (5 bases each). Germline lookup yields CDR1 SGHRS and CDR2 YFSETQ. Trimming cost V 0 bases and J 4 bases, with 12 bases left between them. This CDR3 has 15 amino acids. The chain's CDR3 is CASSLAQGGPDTQYF. DNA for the CDR3: TGCGCCAGCAGCTTGGCCCAGGGCGGGCCAGATACGCAGTATTTT. The full variable domain, rest sourced from reference TRBV5-1 and TRBJ2-3, is KAGVTQTPRYLIKTRGQQVTLSCSPISGHRSVSWYQQTPGQGLQFLFEYFSETQRNKGNFPGRFSGRQFSNSRSEMNVSTLELGDSALYLCASSLAQGGPDTQYFGPGTRLTVL.

J is TRBJ2-1 and V is TRBV4-1; D unresolved. Per germline, CDR1 MGHRA and CDR2 YSYEKL. V was pared by 0 bases and J by 4 bases, with 10 bases between. CDR3 length: 15 residues. CDR3 residues: CASSQDPGQYNEQFF. The DNA of the CDR3 is TGCGCCAGCAGCCAAGATCCGGGCCAGTACAATGAGCAGTTCTTC.

This clone showed up just once. This chain uses TRBV5-4 with TRBJ2-7, with D tentatively TRBD1 (5 bases). Germline loops: CDR1 SGHNT, CDR2 YYREEE (reference sequence). V lost 6 bases and J lost 3, with 19 bases in between. CDR3 size: 15 residues. The CDR3 sequence: CASTSSTSGRYEQYF. The CDR3 coding sequence is TGTGCCAGCACATCTTCGACCTCAGGGCGCTACGAGCAGTACTTC. The variable domain in full, completed from reference TRBV5-4 and TRBJ2-7, reads ETGVTQSPTHLIKTRGQQVTLRCSSQSGHNTVSWYQQALGQGPQFIFQYYREEENGRGNFPPRFSGLQFPNYSSELNVNALELDDSALYLCASTSSTSGRYEQYFGPGTRLTVT.

The chain joins TRBV18 to TRBJ2-3; 11 nucleotides align to TRBD2. CDR1 is KGHSH and CDR2 is LQKENI in the germline V gene. The J segment lost 0 bases and the V segment lost 4 bases, leaving 0 bases of the junction unmatched. The CDR3 loop spans 15 amino acids. The CDR3 sequence is CASSRTSGSTDTQYF. The CDR3, as DNA: TGTGCCAGCTCACGGACTAGCGGGAGCACAGATACGCAGTATTTT.

V and J are TRBV7-2 and TRBJ1-6; a weak D match, TRBD1 (6 bases). Germline CDR1 is SGHTA and CDR2 is FQGNSA. The CDR3 is 16 amino acids. The germline V and J ends were trimmed by 1 base and 6 bases, with 13 bases remaining between them. CDR3 bases: TGTGCCAGCAGCTTAGTAGCGGGACACCTTAATTCACCCCTCCACTTT. Its translation is CASSLVAGHLNSPLHF.

The gene calls are TRBV4-1 and TRBJ2-7; the match to TRBD1 covers 7 bases. Trimming took 1 base from V and 0 from J; bases not matched to a gene: 3. The germline V gene has CDR1 MGHRA and CDR2 YSYEKL. This CDR3 is built from 15 residues. CDR3 sequence reads: CASSQVPGGSYEQYF. The CDR3 region has the DNA TGCGCCAGCAGCCAAGTCCCAGGGGGCTCCTACGAGCAGTACTTC.

V gene TRBV4-2 combines with J gene TRBJ2-7; 8 bases are shared with TRBD2. The J segment lost 4 bases and the V segment lost 0 bases, leaving 8 bases of the junction unmatched. The CDR3 consists of 16 residues. In germline, CDR1 is LGHNA, CDR2 YNFKEQ. CDR3 protein: CASSQEYYGGGYEQYF. CDR3 DNA sequence: TGTGCCAGCAGCCAAGAATATTACGGGGGGGGTTACGAGCAGTACTTC.

The chain uses TRBV5-5 and TRBJ2-5, with unresolved D. Trimming took 1 base from V and 3 from J, leaving 7 bases between them. Germline assignment: CDR1 SGHKS and CDR2 YYEKEE (reference sequence). The CDR3 runs 13 residues. The CDR3 reads CASSLPGKETQYF. CDR3 sequence (DNA): TGTGCCAGCAGCTTGCCTGGGAAAGAGACCCAGTACTTC. The full variable domain, with the rest looked up from reference TRBV5-5 and TRBJ2-5, is DAGVTQSPTHLIKTRGQQVTLRCSPISGHKSVSWYQQVLGQGPQFIFQYYEKEERGRGNFPDRFSARQFPNYSSELNVNALLLGDSALYLCASSLPGKETQYFGPGTRLLVL.